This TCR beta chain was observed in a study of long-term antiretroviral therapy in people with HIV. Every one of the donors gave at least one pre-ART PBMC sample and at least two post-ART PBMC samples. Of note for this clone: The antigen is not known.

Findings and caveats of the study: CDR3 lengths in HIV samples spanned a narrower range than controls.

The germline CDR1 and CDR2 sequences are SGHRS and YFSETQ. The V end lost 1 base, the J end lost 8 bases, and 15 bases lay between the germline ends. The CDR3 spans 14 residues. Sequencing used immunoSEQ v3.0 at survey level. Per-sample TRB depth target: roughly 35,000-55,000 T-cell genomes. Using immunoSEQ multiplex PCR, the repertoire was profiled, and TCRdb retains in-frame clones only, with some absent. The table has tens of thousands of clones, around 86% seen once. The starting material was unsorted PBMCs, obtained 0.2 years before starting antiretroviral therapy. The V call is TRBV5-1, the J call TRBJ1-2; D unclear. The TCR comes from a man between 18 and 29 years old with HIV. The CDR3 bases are TGCGCCAGCAGCTTGCAGGAGCCCCCTTGGGGCTACACCTTC. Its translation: CASSLQEPPWGYTF.